The entry below describes one TCR beta chain. The method was immunoSEQ multiplex PCR; TCRdb's version includes in-frame clones alone and lacks a portion of them. Among 17,000 or so clones listed, about nine tenths were seen once. This sample is part of a study of OX40 agonist ivuxolimab in advanced cancers. After removal of 7 bases from V and 4 bases from J, the junction contained 7 bases not matched to a gene. There are 13 residues in the CDR3. The germline V gene has CDR1 MDHEN and CDR2 SYDVKM. The clonotype was recovered from an adult with an advanced solid tumor such as melanoma, head and neck, liver or kidney cancer. This rearrangement joins TRBV28 to TRBJ2-7; TRBD1 matches at 7 bases. The sample consisted of CD4+ or CD8+ T cells sorted from blood, taken in a trial of the OX40 agonist ivuxolimab. CDR3 residues: CASTIAQGYEQYF. The CDR3 DNA sequence: TGTGCCAGCACTATCGCACAGGGGTACGAGCAGTACTTC.